This TCR beta chain was observed in a study of CD8 T cells in Susac syndrome. Random hexamers were used to reverse transcribe the RNA input (about 0.5 to 1 ug). TCRdb ran MiXCR on the immunoSEQ multiplex PCR reads and lists one entry per CDR3 protein. The repertoire holds a few hundred thousand distinct CDR3 sequences, with approximately 85% as singletons. Blood CD8+ and CD4+ T cells underwent high-throughput TCR beta sequencing. With V trimmed by 3 bases and J by 3 bases, 4 bases remained unmatched. This CDR3 has 15 amino acids. Germline V lookup: CDR1 LNHDA, CDR2 SQIVND (reference sequence). The receptor comes from a human donor with multiple sclerosis. This sequence joins TRBV19 and TRBJ2-3, with 9 positions matching TRBD1. Material for sequencing was CD8+ T cells from PBMCs. The CDR3 bases are TGTGCCAGTAGTATCGGGACAGGGTGGACAGATACGCAGTATTTT. Encoded protein: CASSIGTGWTDTQYF.